These 19 T cell receptor beta chains were all obtained from the same sample, sequenced in a study of blood T cell repertoires in COVID-19. Clones were read by immunoSEQ multiplex PCR, and TCRdb kept only the in-frame ones, dropping some. The sample lists 250,000 to 300,000 clones, roughly 88% seen once, with 11% in the top ten. Source material: peripheral blood. All receptors come from a woman aged 70-85 years with acute or convalescent COVID-19.

The rearrangement links TRBV5-6 to TRBJ1-5, with D unresolved. Germline CDR1 and CDR2: SGHDT and YYEEEE. V lost 0 bases and J lost 3, with 7 bases in between. The CDR3 consists of 14 residues. CDR3 bases: TGTGCCAGCAGCTTGGAAACTTCCAATCAGCCCCAGCATTTT. Amino acids: CASSLETSNQPQHF.

This rearrangement joins TRBV25-1 to TRBJ1-2; 8 positions match TRBD1. The CDR3 is made up of 14 amino acids. Losses at the gene ends were 8 bases for V and 8 bases for J; bases not matched to a gene: 13. Germline V lookup: CDR1 MGHDK, CDR2 SYGVNS. CDR3 sequence: CASSGTGLSRGYTF. In DNA form, the CDR3 reads TGTGCCAGCTCCGGGACAGGCCTGTCTCGGGGCTACACCTTC.

The genes are TRBV5-6 and TRBJ2-5; TRBD2 is a possible D gene (6 bases). CDR1 is SGHDT and CDR2 is YYEEEE in the germline V gene. The CDR3 loop spans 13 amino acids. V gave up 2 bases and J gave up 4 bases, with 9 bases separating them. The CDR3 loop reads CASSFGGGETQYF. The CDR3 DNA follows: TGTGCCAGCAGCTTCGGGGGTGGAGAGACCCAGTACTTC.

The rearrangement joins TRBV6-5 to TRBJ1-2; weak D call: TRBD1 (5 bases). The V gene's germline CDR1 is MNHEY and CDR2 SVGAGI. The V end lost 7 bases, the J end lost 4 bases, and 16 bases lay between the germline ends. CDR3 length: 14 residues. CDR3 region: CASTRGVGTYGYTF. The CDR3 region has the DNA TGTGCCAGCACCCGGGGGGTGGGTACCTATGGCTACACCTTC.

The rearrangement joins TRBV7-9 to TRBJ2-7; TRBD1 matches 9 bases. The J segment lost 5 bases and the V segment lost 5 bases, leaving 10 bases of the junction unmatched. Germline-derived CDR1 and CDR2 are SEHNR and FQNEAQ (reference sequence). The CDR3 contains 15 residues. CDR3 protein: CASSPLGRQGDEQYF. CDR3 DNA sequence: TGTGCCAGCAGCCCCCTGGGCCGACAGGGGGACGAGCAGTACTTC.

The rearrangement joins TRBV9 to TRBJ1-6; no firm D call. CDR3 length equals 15 residues. In germline, CDR1 is SGDLS, CDR2 YYNGEE. The V and J ends lost 4 bases and 8 bases respectively, with 16 bases between them. The DNA of the CDR3 is TGTGCCAGCAGCACGACCGGACGGAGGGATTCACCCCTCCACTTT. It codes for CASSTTGRRDSPLHF. Combining the CDR3 with reference TRBV9 and TRBJ1-6 gives the whole variable domain DSGVTQTPKHLITATGQRVTLRCSPRSGDLSVYWYQQSLDQGLQFLIQYYNGEERAKGNILERFSAQQFPDLHSELNLSSLELGDSALYFCASSTTGRRDSPLHFGNGTRLTVT.

This clone was detected many times. The genes are TRBV2 and TRBJ2-7, with D perhaps matching TRBD2 (6 bases). V shed 7 bases and J shed 3 bases, with 10 bases lying between them. The germline CDR1 and CDR2 sequences are SNHLY and FYNNEI. This CDR3 region has 12 residues. CDR3 coding DNA: TGTGCCAGCACGGCGGGGAGCTACGAGCAGTACTTC. Translation gives CASTAGSYEQYF.

The rearrangement uses TRBV14 and TRBJ1-5; 9 bases line up with TRBD1. V shed 4 bases and J 3 bases; nucleotides not matched to a gene: 1. Germline V CDR1 and CDR2: SGHDN, FVKESK. This CDR3 comprises 14 residues. CDR3 in amino acids: CASSRTGVNQPQHF. CDR3 in DNA: TGTGCCAGCAGCCGGACAGGGGTCAATCAGCCCCAGCATTTT.

This clone was found a few times. This chain's CDR3 is CATSDTIYGYTF. In nucleotides, the CDR3 is TGTGCCACCTCCGACACGATCTATGGCTACACCTTC. This chain connects TRBV15 to TRBJ1-2; D not resolved. This CDR3 is built from 12 residues. Germline lookup yields CDR1 LNHNV and CDR2 YYDKDF (reference sequence). V was clipped by 8 bases and J by 4 bases, with 11 bases between them.

The rearrangement links TRBV12-3 or TRBV12-4 to TRBJ1-2; D may be TRBD1 (5 bases). Deletions cut 2 bases from V and 7 bases from J, with 11 bases between. CDR3 length: 13 residues. The CDR3 loop is CASSLSGLGGYTF. CDR3 DNA: TGTGCCAGCAGTTTATCAGGGTTGGGTGGCTACACCTTC.

This chain links TRBV6-5 with TRBJ2-4; 7 positions agree with TRBD2. Looked up from germline, CDR1 is MNHEY and CDR2 is SVGAGI. This CDR3 is built from 13 residues. V gave up 4 bases and J gave up 5 bases; unmatched junction bases: 2. The CDR3 protein is CASSWGGENIQYF. As DNA, the CDR3 is TGTGCCAGCAGTTGGGGGGGAGAAAACATTCAGTACTTC.

The sample holds a few counts of this clone. This chain joins TRBV2 and TRBJ1-2, with D hard to call. Trimming stripped 1 base from V and 0 bases from J, with 6 bases between. This CDR3 region has 14 residues. Germline V gene lookup returns CDR1 SNHLY and CDR2 FYNNEI. CDR3 coding DNA: TGTGCCAGCAGTGAAGGGAGAACTAACTATGGCTACACCTTC. This codes for CASSEGRTNYGYTF.

The chain uses TRBV6-2 or TRBV6-3 and TRBJ2-1; 9 bases are shared with TRBD1. Germline-derived CDR1 and CDR2 are MNHEY and SVGEGT. With 6 bases clipped from V and 6 bases from J, the junction kept 18 bases outside the gene matches. The CDR3 sequence is 18 residues long. This CDR3 is CASSPPPPRTGVINEQFF. The CDR3, as DNA: TGTGCCAGCAGCCCACCCCCACCGCGGACAGGGGTTATCAATGAGCAGTTCTTC.

This sequence joins TRBV7-2 and TRBJ2-5; 7 nucleotides align to TRBD1. This CDR3 spans 16 amino acids. Unmatched junction bases numbered 16, after V lost 5 bases and J lost 7 bases. Germline CDR1 is SGHTA and CDR2 is FQGNSA. This CDR3 reads CASSESPGTVKGTQYF. CDR3 DNA sequence: TGTGCCAGCAGCGAATCTCCCGGGACAGTCAAAGGGACCCAGTACTTC.

This clone was counted a few times. The chain employs TRBV24-1 and TRBJ1-1; 10 nucleotides align to TRBD1. Germline V gene data show CDR1 as KGHDR and CDR2 as SFDVKD. V lost 3 bases, J lost 4 bases, and 4 bases stayed unmatched. The CDR3 extends over 15 amino acids. The CDR3 sequence is CATSDAGQGPTEAFF. CDR3 nucleotide sequence: TGTGCCACCAGTGATGCGGGACAGGGGCCCACTGAAGCTTTCTTT.

The rearrangement joins TRBV5-6 to TRBJ2-7, with a tentative D call TRBD2 (5 bases). The V end lost 1 base, the J end lost 5 bases, and 10 bases lay between the germline ends. This CDR3 is built from 13 residues. In germline, CDR1 is SGHDT, CDR2 YYEEEE. The CDR3 coding sequence is TGTGCCAGCAGCTTGTGGCACGGGGACGAGCAGTACTTC. Translating it yields CASSLWHGDEQYF.

The rearrangement uses TRBV14 and TRBJ1-1; tentatively, D is TRBD1 (5 bases). Between the trimmed V and J ends, which lost 8 bases and 4 bases, there was a span of 11 bases. The CDR3 is made up of 12 amino acids. Per germline, CDR1 SGHDN and CDR2 FVKESK. The CDR3 coding sequence is TGTGCCAGCGGGAGGGGCAGCACTGAAGCTTTCTTT. Encoded protein: CASGRGSTEAFF.

The V gene is TRBV5-4, the J gene TRBJ2-7; TRBD2 is a possible D gene (6 bases). V lost 0 bases and J 3 bases, leaving 10 bases between the germline ends. This CDR3 has 14 amino acids. Germline V gives CDR1 SGHNT, CDR2 YYREEE (reference sequence). In DNA form, the CDR3 reads TGTGCCAGCAGCTTGGGGGGGGTGGGCTACGAGCAGTACTTC. Its translation is CASSLGGVGYEQYF.

This sequence joins TRBV7-9 and TRBJ1-3; D is undetermined. With 5 bases removed from V and 4 bases from J, the gap between germline ends came to 15 bases. Germline V gives CDR1 SEHNR, CDR2 FQNEAQ (reference sequence). The CDR3 sequence is 15 residues long. The CDR3 region is CASSASGAQGNTIYF. CDR3 coding DNA: TGTGCCAGCAGCGCATCAGGTGCTCAGGGAAACACCATATATTTT.